A single sample is the source of the 5 T cell receptor beta chains below, sequenced in a study of technical replicates of blood from four donors (dated by TCRdb to about 2017). Library preparation was by the immunoSEQ multiplex PCR assay. Not all clones reach the TCRdb copy of this immuneACCESS table, which keeps in-frame sequences only. Checked studies attribute under half of the gap to unresolved V genes and leave the rest unexplained. This sample is represented by 15,000 to 20,000 clones; approximately 88% of them were singletons. The ten most abundant clones make up roughly an eighth of the sample. Material: PBMCs. These receptors were collected from a human donor in good health.

J is TRBJ1-5 and V is TRBV15, with 7 bases identical to TRBD1. V lost 0 bases to trimming and J lost 4 bases; unmatched junction nucleotides: 3. This CDR3 has 15 amino acids. Germline V gene lookup returns CDR1 LNHNV and CDR2 YYDKDF (reference sequence). CDR3 protein: CATSRDVTGNQPQHF. The CDR3, as DNA: TGTGCCACCAGCAGAGATGTGACAGGGAATCAGCCCCAGCATTTT. Based on the CDR3 plus reference TRBV15 and TRBJ1-5, the full variable domain is DAMVIQNPRYQVTQFGKPVTLSCSQTLNHNVMYWYQQKSSQAPKLLFHYYDKDFNNEADTPDNFQSRRPNTSFCFLDIRSPGLGDTAMYLCATSRDVTGNQPQHFGDGTRLSIL.

The chain has TRBV5-1 and TRBJ2-1; D perhaps matches TRBD2 (6 bases). CDR3 length: 15 amino acids. The ends were cut back, 5 bases at V and 1 base at J, with 13 bases in the middle. The V gene's germline CDR1 is SGHRS and CDR2 YFSETQ. The CDR3 DNA is TGCGCCAGCAGGATTGGGACTTCTTCCTACAATGAGCAGTTCTTC. Protein: CASRIGTSSYNEQFF.

This clone was observed a few times. The chain employs TRBV9 and TRBJ1-1; a possible D gene is TRBD1 (5 bases). Germline CDR1 SGDLS, CDR2 YYNGEE. With 0 bases removed from V and 7 bases from J, the gap between germline ends came to 10 bases. This CDR3 comprises 13 residues. For the CDR3, the DNA is TGTGCCAGCAGCGTAGGTTGGGGGGATGAAGCTTTCTTT. Protein sequence: CASSVGWGDEAFF. Based on the CDR3 plus reference TRBV9 and TRBJ1-1, the full variable domain is DSGVTQTPKHLITATGQRVTLRCSPRSGDLSVYWYQQSLDQGLQFLIQYYNGEERAKGNILERFSAQQFPDLHSELNLSSLELGDSALYFCASSVGWGDEAFFGQGTRLTVV.

V usage is TRBV5-1 and J usage is TRBJ2-1; the match to TRBD2 covers 11 bases. The CDR3 length is 16 residues. The V and J ends lost 4 bases and 6 bases, in that order; junction bases with no gene match: 9. Germline V gene sequence: CDR1 SGHRS, CDR2 YFSETQ. This CDR3 reads CASSQLTSGNPNEQFF. The CDR3 DNA is TGCGCCAGCAGCCAATTGACTAGCGGGAACCCCAATGAGCAGTTCTTC. Filled out from reference TRBV5-1 and TRBJ2-1, the complete variable domain reads KAGVTQTPRYLIKTRGQQVTLSCSPISGHRSVSWYQQTPGQGLQFLFEYFSETQRNKGNFPGRFSGRQFSNSRSEMNVSTLELGDSALYLCASSQLTSGNPNEQFFGPGTRLTVL.

This clone has more than one count but fewer than ten. The rearrangement uses TRBV5-6 and TRBJ2-1; D perhaps matches TRBD1 (6 bases). CDR3 length: 13 amino acids. V was pared by 4 bases and J by 10 bases, with 15 bases between. CDR1 is SGHDT, CDR2 YYEEEE, per germline. The CDR3 sequence: CASSPGTSREQFF. CDR3 nucleotides: TGTGCCAGCAGCCCCGGGACATCGAGGGAGCAGTTCTTC.